These 15 T cell receptor beta chains were sequenced from one sample in a study of identical twins. MiXCR was run by TCRdb on the 5' RACE reads, yielding one entry per CDR3 protein. Seen here are 17,000 or so distinct CDR3 sequences, less than 70% observed once, and the top ten hold approximately 5.6%. Sequencing was performed on memory (CD45RO+) T cells sorted from blood. Source of these receptors: a woman aged 18 to 35 in good health. This table probably holds off-target reads from a library built for another chain.

CDR3 nucleotides: TGTGCCAGCAGTTTAGAAGGGACCTCCATCGAGCAGTACTTC. It encodes CASSLEGTSIEQYF. V is TRBV12-3 or TRBV12-4 and J is TRBJ2-7, with D perhaps matching TRBD1 or TRBD2 (5 bases each). The CDR3 is 14 amino acids. V lost 1 base and J 6 bases, leaving 13 bases between the germline ends.

The V gene is TRBV11-1, the J gene TRBJ1-3; 10 bases fit TRBD1. Losses at the gene ends were 0 bases for V and 4 bases for J; bases not matched to a gene: 9. CDR1 is SGHAT, CDR2 FQDESV, per germline (reference sequence). The CDR3 covers 18 residues. The CDR3 protein is CASSLARTGGFSGNTIYF. The CDR3 DNA follows: TGTGCCAGCAGCTTAGCGCGGACAGGGGGGTTTTCAGGAAACACCATATATTTT.

The V and J genes are TRBV3-1 and TRBJ2-7; TRBD2 agrees at 8 bases. V lost 6 bases and J lost 4; bases outside the gene matches: 8. The CDR3 consists of 14 residues. CDR1 is LGHDT, CDR2 YNNKEL, per germline (reference sequence). In DNA, the CDR3 is TGTGCCAGCAGTACTAGCGGCCGGAGGTACGAGCAGTACTTC. Amino acids: CASSTSGRRYEQYF.

This clonotype came up a few times. V usage is TRBV5-1 and J usage is TRBJ2-3; tentatively, D is TRBD2 (6 bases). CDR1 SGHRS and CDR2 YFSETQ come from the germline V gene. CDR3 length equals 16 residues. V lost 4 bases and J 3 bases, leaving 18 bases between the germline ends. The CDR3 loop reads CASSPRRDSLTDTQYF. CDR3 nucleotide sequence: TGCGCCAGCAGCCCCCGTAGGGACTCTCTGACAGATACGCAGTATTTT. The entire variable domain, with the rest obtained from reference TRBV5-1 and TRBJ2-3, is as follows: KAGVTQTPRYLIKTRGQQVTLSCSPISGHRSVSWYQQTPGQGLQFLFEYFSETQRNKGNFPGRFSGRQFSNSRSEMNVSTLELGDSALYLCASSPRRDSLTDTQYFGPGTRLTVL.

This clonotype showed up just once. The limits of the CDR3 on the DNA are not certain, so only TCRdb's listed CDR3 is given. The chain employs TRBV23-1 and TRBJ2-2; the table's D call, TRBD1, has no DNA check behind it. TRBV23-1 is an ORF, with its function uncertain. The CDR3 length equals 17 residues, ends included. Here the CDR3 reads CASSQPGGGKTPGSCFF.

This clonotype has a handful of counts. This sequence joins TRBV29-1 and TRBJ2-3; D perhaps matches TRBD1 (5 bases). Trimming left V 3 bases short and J 3 bases short, with 10 bases between. This CDR3 contains 13 residues. From germline, CDR1 is SQVTM and CDR2 ANQGSEA. Here the CDR3 reads CSVEAQATDTQYF. CDR3 sequence (DNA): TGCAGCGTTGAGGCACAGGCAACAGATACGCAGTATTTT.

The V and J genes are TRBV11-3 and TRBJ2-2; the D is unclear. The V gene lost 4 bases and the J gene lost 0 bases, with 6 bases spanning the gap. The CDR3 totals 14 residues. Germline CDR1 and CDR2: SGHNT and YENEEA. The CDR3 DNA reads TGTGCCAGCAGCTCCATCGCGAACACCGGGGAGCTGTTTTTT. As protein: CASSSIANTGELFF.

This clonotype was detected only a few times. V usage is TRBV7-8 and J usage is TRBJ2-1; D not certain. V was trimmed by 5 bases and J by 8 bases, leaving 13 bases between them. The CDR3 covers 13 residues. Germline V CDR1 and CDR2: SGHVS, FQNEAQ. The CDR3 sequence: CASSPPKSDEQFF. Written as DNA, the CDR3 is TGTGCCAGCAGCCCACCGAAATCCGATGAGCAGTTCTTC.

J is TRBJ2-7 and V is TRBV27; maybe TRBD2 (6 bases). Deletions cut 4 bases from V and 2 bases from J, with 15 bases between. In germline, CDR1 is MNHEY, CDR2 SMNVEV (reference sequence). The CDR3 consists of 15 residues. The CDR3 DNA is TGTGCCAGCAGTTCCCTAGGGGACTTCCCCTACGAGCAGTACTTC. This gives the protein CASSSLGDFPYEQYF.

The rearrangement joins TRBV3-1 to TRBJ2-3; D call uncertain. Trimming shortened V by 4 bases and J by 3 bases, and 14 bases separated the two germline ends. The CDR3 contains 15 residues. Germline values: CDR1 LGHDT, CDR2 YNNKEL (reference sequence). CDR3: CASSLSGGWTDTQYF. DNA of the CDR3: TGTGCCAGCAGCCTTTCCGGTGGCTGGACAGATACGCAGTATTTT.

This clonotype showed up just a few times. This chain uses TRBV6-1 with TRBJ2-3; 10 bases fit TRBD2. The CDR3 has 14 amino acids. Looked up from germline, CDR1 is MNHNS and CDR2 is SASEGT. V was clipped by 7 bases and J by 2 bases; unmatched bases: 3. The CDR3 sequence: CASTLAGDTDTQYF. CDR3 sequence (DNA): TGTGCCAGCACCCTAGCGGGGGACACAGATACGCAGTATTTT.

In its sample, this clonotype ranks as medium-sized (0.01 to 0.1%). V is TRBV4-1 and J is TRBJ2-7, with D tentatively TRBD2 (6 bases). Germline V gene sequence: CDR1 MGHRA, CDR2 YSYEKL. V was pared by 1 base and J by 1 base, with 14 bases between. The CDR3 loop spans 16 amino acids. The CDR3 here is CASSQGIRDSSYEQYF. The CDR3 DNA reads as TGCGCCAGCAGCCAAGGTATACGGGACTCATCCTACGAGCAGTACTTC.

This clonotype is medium-sized in the sample. The V call is TRBV29-1, the J call TRBJ2-5, with D maybe TRBD2 (5 bases). Per the germline V gene, CDR1 is SQVTM and CDR2 is ANQGSEA. Trimming took 5 bases from V and 2 from J, leaving 15 bases between them. This CDR3 comprises 14 residues. The CDR3 spells CSVWDGELQETQYF. CDR3 bases: TGCAGCGTTTGGGATGGGGAGTTACAAGAGACCCAGTACTTC.

The chain joins TRBV7-6 to TRBJ2-7; tentatively, D is TRBD2 (5 bases). The germline CDR1 and CDR2 sequences are SGHVS and FNYEAQ. The germline V and J ends were trimmed by 6 bases and 0 bases, with 24 bases remaining between them. The CDR3 length is 18 residues. The CDR3 DNA reads as TGTGCCAGCAGTTCCTTCGTAAACAGTGGAGGAAGCTCCTACGAGCAGTACTTC. Protein sequence: CASSSFVNSGGSSYEQYF.

This chain joins TRBV4-3 and TRBJ2-1; 11 bases agree with TRBD2. Trimming cost V 4 bases and J 4 bases; bases outside gene matches: 9. This CDR3 contains 17 residues. In germline, CDR1 is LGHNA, CDR2 YSLEER. This CDR3 reads CASSRGAPSGGYNEQFF. The CDR3 DNA is TGCGCCAGCAGCCGAGGGGCACCTAGCGGGGGGTACAATGAGCAGTTCTTC.